These 24 T cell receptor beta chains came from one sample sequenced in a study of T-cell reconstitution after alpha-beta-depleted transplantation in children. The TCRbeta library was prepared with unique molecular identifiers. Using its own MiXCR run on the PCR reads, TCRdb lists one record per CDR3 protein. Of 550,000 to 800,000 distinct CDR3 sequences in the sample, under 15% were seen once. Sequences were derived from PBMCs, sampled before TCRalphabeta/CD19-depleted stem cell transplant. The receptors shown here come from a girl aged 2 to 10 with congenital amegakaryocytic thrombocytopenia, due to receive a stem cell transplant.

V gene TRBV5-4 combines with J gene TRBJ2-2; the D call may be TRBD1 or TRBD2 (5 bases each). The CDR3 has 14 residues. V dropped 7 bases and J dropped 5 bases, with 15 bases sitting between them. CDR1 and CDR2 from the germline V gene are SGHNT and YYREEE (reference sequence). CDR3 bases: TGTGCCAGCGGCCCCGGGGCCCCGACCGGGGAGCTGTTTTTT. Protein sequence: CASGPGAPTGELFF.

The chain joins TRBV10-2 to TRBJ2-5; the D gene is possibly TRBD2 (5 bases). The CDR3 spans 13 residues. Germline CDR1 WSHSY, CDR2 SAAADI. V was clipped by 6 bases and J by 5 bases, with 13 bases between them. The CDR3 spells CASRPNSGETQYF. CDR3 sequence (DNA): TGCGCCAGCAGACCTAACTCGGGGGAGACCCAGTACTTC.

In this sample, this clonotype turned up many times. This sequence joins TRBV6-1 and TRBJ2-7; D could derive from TRBD1 or TRBD2 (6 bases each). This CDR3 is 15 amino acids long. V lost 5 bases and J 2 bases, leaving 16 bases between the germline ends. CDR1 MNHNS and CDR2 SASEGT come from the germline V gene. CDR3 protein: CASSPGGTPTYEQYF. The CDR3, as DNA: TGTGCCAGCAGTCCCGGCGGGACACCAACCTACGAGCAGTACTTC.

The chain carries TRBV7-2 and TRBJ2-1; D possibly uses TRBD1 or TRBD2 (5 bases each). The germline V gene encodes CDR1 SGHTA and CDR2 FQGNSA. The V end lost 3 bases, the J end lost 2 bases, and 11 bases lay between the germline ends. This CDR3 region has 15 residues. The CDR3 spells CASSFEWGPYNEQFF. The CDR3 DNA follows: TGTGCCAGCAGCTTTGAGTGGGGACCCTACAATGAGCAGTTCTTC.

The table lists this clonotype with many counts. CDR3 sequence: CASSFEKASATDTQYF. The CDR3 nucleotides are TGTGCCAGCAGTTTCGAGAAGGCTAGCGCTACAGATACGCAGTATTTT. The rearrangement joins TRBV12-3 or TRBV12-4 to TRBJ2-3, with D perhaps TRBD2 (6 bases). The CDR3 extends over 16 amino acids. Trimming removed 3 bases at V and 3 bases at J, with 16 bases between.

Many counts were recorded for this clonotype. The chain employs TRBV12-3 or TRBV12-4 and TRBJ2-7; TRBD2 is a possible D gene (5 bases). The CDR3 has 12 amino acids. The V end was cut by 7 bases, the J end by 4 bases, with 11 bases between. The DNA for the CDR3 is TGTGCCAGCACAGGAGGTAGATACGAGCAGTACTTC. It translates to CASTGGRYEQYF.

The CDR3, as DNA: TGTGCCAGCTCACCCGGCAAGATTTGGACACTTCCTCAGGGTGAGCAGTTCTTC. This translates into CASSPGKIWTLPQGEQFF. J is TRBJ2-1 and V is TRBV18; D might be TRBD1 (5 bases). The CDR3 consists of 18 residues. Trimming pared 3 bases from V and 9 bases from J, leaving 27 bases between. Germline assignment: CDR1 KGHSH and CDR2 LQKENI.

This clonotype has only a few counts. This chain links TRBV20-1 with TRBJ2-7; TRBD2 agrees at 8 bases. Germline CDR1 is DFQATT and CDR2 is SNEGSKA (reference sequence). This CDR3 is built from 16 residues. V was pared by 5 bases and J by 0 bases, with 12 bases of the junction left unmatched. The CDR3 bases are TGCAGTGCTCTGCGCCTACTAGCGGTGAGCTCCTACGAGCAGTACTTC. Residues: CSALRLLAVSSYEQYF.

This clonotype was counted ten times or more. The chain combines TRBV7-8 with TRBJ2-1, with a tentative D call TRBD1 (5 bases). Per the germline V gene, CDR1 is SGHVS and CDR2 is FQNEAQ. V was shortened by 4 bases and J by 0 bases, with 7 bases between the two germline ends. The CDR3 totals 14 residues. In DNA, the CDR3 is TGTGCCAGCAGCTACCAGGGCTCCTACAATGAGCAGTTCTTC. This translates into CASSYQGSYNEQFF.

This clonotype was seen a few times. The gene calls are TRBV7-8 and TRBJ2-7, with D uncertain. The CDR3 covers 14 residues. The germline V and J ends were trimmed by 4 bases and 4 bases, with 14 bases remaining between them. Germline V gene lookup returns CDR1 SGHVS and CDR2 FQNEAQ. The CDR3 loop reads CASSSLISSYEQYF. The CDR3 DNA reads TGTGCCAGCAGCTCGTTAATCAGCTCGTACGAGCAGTACTTC.

The chain links TRBV12-3 or TRBV12-4 to TRBJ2-1; 7 bases line up with TRBD1. V dropped 5 bases and J dropped 6; count of bases not matched to a gene: 10. The CDR3 sequence is 15 residues long. The CDR3 DNA reads as TGTGCCAGCAGTCAAACCAGGACAGGAGGCAATGAGCAGTTCTTC. It yields the protein CASSQTRTGGNEQFF.

This clonotype was recorded a few times. The V gene is TRBV20-1, the J gene TRBJ2-3; no firm D call. This CDR3 has 12 residues. Trimming cost V 7 bases and J 2 bases, with 10 bases left between them. Germline CDR1 and CDR2: DFQATT and SNEGSKA (reference sequence). The CDR3: CSGTPYTDTQYF. The CDR3 bases are TGCAGTGGAACCCCTTACACAGATACGCAGTATTTT.

The chain couples TRBV12-3 or TRBV12-4 to TRBJ1-2; D not resolved. The CDR3 length is 15 residues. Trimming stripped 8 bases from V and 0 bases from J, with 16 bases between. The CDR3 spells CASCPGELANYGYTF. The CDR3 bases are TGTGCCAGCTGCCCTGGTGAATTAGCTAACTATGGCTACACCTTC.

The chain couples TRBV20-1 to TRBJ1-2, with D perhaps TRBD1 (6 bases). Germline assignment: CDR1 DFQATT and CDR2 SNEGSKA (reference sequence). V lost 4 bases and J 0 bases, leaving 24 bases between the germline ends. The CDR3 extends over 18 amino acids. The CDR3 sequence is CSAKHPYVVQGANYGYTF. The CDR3 DNA is TGCAGTGCTAAACATCCGTACGTCGTACAGGGAGCTAACTATGGCTACACCTTC.

This clonotype was picked up a small number of times. This sequence joins TRBV6-1 and TRBJ2-3; 7 nucleotides line up with TRBD2. This CDR3 comprises 14 residues. V lost 6 bases and J lost 1; bases outside the gene matches: 4. CDR1 MNHNS and CDR2 SASEGT come from the germline V gene. The CDR3 DNA reads as TGTGCCAGCAGGGTCAGCGGGGGCACAGATACGCAGTATTTT. This codes for CASRVSGGTDTQYF.

The chain is built from TRBV7-8 and TRBJ2-1; 8 positions match TRBD2. CDR1 is SGHVS and CDR2 is FQNEAQ in the germline V gene. This CDR3 spans 16 amino acids. J was trimmed by 4 bases and V by 4 bases; bases with no gene match: 9. The CDR3 DNA reads as TGTGCCAGCAGCTCCTCTCGGGGCGGGAGGTACAATGAGCAGTTCTTC. Encoded protein: CASSSSRGGRYNEQFF. Supplemented by reference TRBV7-8 and TRBJ2-1, the full variable domain reads GAGVSQSPRYKVAKRGQDVALRCDPISGHVSLFWYQQALGQGPEFLTYFQNEAQLDKSGLPSDRFFAERPEGSVSTLKIQRTQQEDSAVYLCASSSSRGGRYNEQFFGPGTRLTVL.

With respect to this clonotype: Just one base apart from a much larger clone, this may be a read error. This chain uses TRBV29-1 with TRBJ2-3, with D tentatively TRBD1 (5 bases). The CDR3 contains 15 residues. Looked up from germline, CDR1 is SQVTM and CDR2 is ANQGSEA. Trimming pared 5 bases from V and 3 bases from J, leaving 18 bases between. The CDR3 region is CSVYDSLTETDTQYF. CDR3 in DNA: TGCAGCGTTTATGACAGCCTCACAGAAACAGATACGCAGTATTTT.

The V and J genes are TRBV27 and TRBJ2-3, with TRBD2 matching over 9 bases. This CDR3 region has 15 residues. Germline V gene data show CDR1 as MNHEY and CDR2 as SMNVEV (reference sequence). V gave up 6 bases and J gave up 2 bases; unmatched junction bases: 6. The CDR3 nucleotides are TGTGCCAGCAGAGTCTTAGCGGGAGCCACAGATACGCAGTATTTT. It encodes CASRVLAGATDTQYF.

This clonotype was observed at least ten times. CDR3 protein: CASSSVTGMITEAFF. The CDR3 DNA sequence: TGTGCCAGCAGTTCGGTGACAGGGATGATAACTGAAGCTTTCTTT. The rearrangement uses TRBV6-2 or TRBV6-3 and TRBJ1-1, with TRBD1 matching 7 bases. CDR1 and CDR2 from the germline V gene are MNHEY and SVGEGT. The CDR3 totals 15 residues. V trimming: 4 bases; J trimming: 5 bases; junction bases outside the gene matches: 10.

This clonotype came up once. The conserved phenylalanine or tryptophan normally closing the CDR3 is absent here, so this likely arose from a read error. J is TRBJ2-7 and V is TRBV4-2, with D possibly being TRBD2 (6 bases). Germline CDR1 and CDR2: LGHNA and YNFKEQ. This CDR3 has 16 amino acids. The V end was cut by 3 bases, the J end by 2 bases, with 17 bases between. CDR3 DNA sequence: TGTGCCAGCAGCCACGGCCCCCAGCGGGTCGCCTACGAGCAGTACTCC. This codes for CASSHGPQRVAYEQYS.

Many counts were recorded for this clonotype. The chain employs TRBV12-3 or TRBV12-4 and TRBJ1-3; the match to TRBD1 covers 7 bases. V was clipped by 5 bases and J by 8 bases; unmatched bases: 18. The CDR3 runs to 17 residues. This CDR3 is CASSPWTGLSLSDTIYF. The CDR3 region has the DNA TGTGCCAGCAGTCCCTGGACAGGCTTATCTCTGTCGGACACCATATATTTT.

This clonotype was counted a few times. This rearrangement joins TRBV5-6 to TRBJ2-5, with a possible D match to TRBD1 (6 bases). Germline-derived CDR1 and CDR2 are SGHDT and YYEEEE. The CDR3 is 14 amino acids. The V gene lost 2 bases and the J gene lost 2 bases, with 10 bases spanning the gap. This CDR3 reads CASSFGQRQETQYF. The CDR3 nucleotides read TGTGCCAGCAGCTTTGGACAGAGACAAGAGACCCAGTACTTC.

This clonotype was recorded only once. This may be a read error, as it is one base from a much larger clone. This sequence joins TRBV12-3 or TRBV12-4 and TRBJ1-2; 7 bases are a match to TRBD1. The V segment lost 5 bases and the J segment 7 bases; nucleotides outside the gene matches: 1. There are 11 residues in the CDR3. CDR3 coding DNA: TGTGCCAGCAGTACAGGGGTTGGCTACACCTTC. Protein product: CASSTGVGYTF.

This clonotype was seen many times. The rearrangement links TRBV20-1 to TRBJ2-3, with 8 bases that match TRBD1. The CDR3 spans 16 residues. The trim removed 4 bases at V and 1 base at J, leaving 10 bases unmatched. The germline CDR1 and CDR2 sequences are DFQATT and SNEGSKA (reference sequence). Here the CDR3 reads CSAILLDRDGTDTQYF. As DNA, the CDR3 is TGCAGTGCTATTCTCCTGGACAGGGATGGCACAGATACGCAGTATTTT.